This record concerns one TCR beta chain sequence. The target antigen is unknown. These data come from a study of vaccination effects on CD4 cells after COVID-19. Libraries were prepared by immunoSEQ multiplex PCR; TCRdb keeps only in-frame clonotypes and omits some of them. The sample has around 50,000 clones; more than 65% are singletons. With the ViraFEST assay, the study expanded antigen-specific CD4+ T cells using viral peptide pools, then sequenced them. The culture ran for approximately nine days before CD4+ T cells were isolated. A positive SARS-CoV-2 PCR test fell between March and December 2020. The CDR3 runs 17 residues. CDR1 and CDR2 from the germline V gene are SGHDT and YYEEEE. The germline V and J ends were trimmed by 3 bases and 0 bases, with 18 bases remaining between them.

The source was CD4+ T cells from PBMCs cultured with HIV peptides, collected before COVID-19 vaccination. Subset specified: HIV-1 Nef peptide pool negative control/reference culture. The sequence derives from a human donor who had a prior SARS-CoV-2 infection. The chain employs TRBV5-6 and TRBJ2-5; D could derive from TRBD1 or TRBD2 (5 bases each). The CDR3 is CASSWDRKKGYQETQYF. CDR3 nucleotides: TGTGCCAGCAGCTGGGACCGGAAAAAAGGGTACCAAGAGACCCAGTACTTC.